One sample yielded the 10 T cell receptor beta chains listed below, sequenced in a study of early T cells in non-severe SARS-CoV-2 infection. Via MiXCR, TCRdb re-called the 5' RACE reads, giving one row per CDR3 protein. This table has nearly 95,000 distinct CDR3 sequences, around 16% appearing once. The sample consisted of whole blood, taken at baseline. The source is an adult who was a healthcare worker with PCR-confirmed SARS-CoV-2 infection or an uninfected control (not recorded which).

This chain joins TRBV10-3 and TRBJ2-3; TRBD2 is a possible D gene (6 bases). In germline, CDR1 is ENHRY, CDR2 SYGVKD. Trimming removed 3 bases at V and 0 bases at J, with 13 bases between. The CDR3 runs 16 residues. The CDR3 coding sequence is TGTGCCATCAGTGACGGAGGGCGGAGGAGCACAGATACGCAGTATTTT. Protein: CAISDGGRRSTDTQYF.

The CDR3 DNA sequence: TGTGCCAGCAGTTTTAACAATCAAGAGACCCAGTACTTC. Amino acids: CASSFNNQETQYF. This sequence joins TRBV12-3 or TRBV12-4 and TRBJ2-5; D unresolved. V was clipped by 3 bases and J by 2 bases, with 7 bases between them. This CDR3 region has 13 residues.

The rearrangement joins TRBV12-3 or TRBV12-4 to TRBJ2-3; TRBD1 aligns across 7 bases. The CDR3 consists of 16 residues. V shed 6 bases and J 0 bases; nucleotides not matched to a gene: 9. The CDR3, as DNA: TGTGCCAGCAGCGACCGACAGGGCCCTAGCACAGATACGCAGTATTTT. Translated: CASSDRQGPSTDTQYF.

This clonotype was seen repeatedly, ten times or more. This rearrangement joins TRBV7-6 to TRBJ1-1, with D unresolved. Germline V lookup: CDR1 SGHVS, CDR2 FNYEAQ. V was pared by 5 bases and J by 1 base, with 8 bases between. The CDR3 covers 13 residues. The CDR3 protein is CASSPPGNTEAFF. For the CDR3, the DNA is TGTGCCAGCAGCCCCCCGGGGAACACTGAAGCTTTCTTT.

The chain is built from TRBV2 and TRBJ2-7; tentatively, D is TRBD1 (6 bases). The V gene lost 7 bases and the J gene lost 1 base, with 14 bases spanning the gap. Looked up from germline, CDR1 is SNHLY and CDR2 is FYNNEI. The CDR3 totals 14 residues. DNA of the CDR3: TGTGCCAGCACCCTGGACAGCCATTCCTACGAGCAGTACTTC. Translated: CASTLDSHSYEQYF.

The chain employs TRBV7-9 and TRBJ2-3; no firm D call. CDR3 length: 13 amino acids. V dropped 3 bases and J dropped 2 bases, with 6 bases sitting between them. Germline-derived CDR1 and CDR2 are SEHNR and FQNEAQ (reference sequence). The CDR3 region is CASSLLYTDTQYF. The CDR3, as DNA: TGTGCCAGCAGCTTGCTTTACACAGATACGCAGTATTTT.

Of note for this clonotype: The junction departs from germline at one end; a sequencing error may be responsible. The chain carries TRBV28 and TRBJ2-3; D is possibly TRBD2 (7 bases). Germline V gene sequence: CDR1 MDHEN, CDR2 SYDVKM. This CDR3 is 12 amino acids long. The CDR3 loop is CAGGPFGPASDF. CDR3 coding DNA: TGTGCGGGGGGGCCTTTCGGTCCAGCGTCGGATTTT.

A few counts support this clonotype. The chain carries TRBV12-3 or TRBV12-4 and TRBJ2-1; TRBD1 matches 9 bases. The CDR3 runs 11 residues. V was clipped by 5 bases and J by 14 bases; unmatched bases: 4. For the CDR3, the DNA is TGTGCCAGCAGTCGGGGACAGGGAAAGTTCTTC. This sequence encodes CASSRGQGKFF.

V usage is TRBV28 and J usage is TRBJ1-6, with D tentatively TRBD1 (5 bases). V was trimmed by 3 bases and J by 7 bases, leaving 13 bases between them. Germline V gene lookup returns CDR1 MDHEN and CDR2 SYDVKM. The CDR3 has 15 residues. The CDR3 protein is CASSFRADYNSPLHF. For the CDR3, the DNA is TGTGCCAGCAGTTTCAGGGCAGACTACAATTCACCCCTCCACTTT.

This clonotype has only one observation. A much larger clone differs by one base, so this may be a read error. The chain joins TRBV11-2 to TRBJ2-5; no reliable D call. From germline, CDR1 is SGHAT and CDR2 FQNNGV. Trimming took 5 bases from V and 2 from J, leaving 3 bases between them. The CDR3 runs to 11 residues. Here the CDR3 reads CASSRQETQYF. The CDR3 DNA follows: TGTGCCAGCAGCCGACAAGAGACCCAGTACTTC.